A single sample gave rise to the 29 T cell receptor beta chains below, sequenced in a study of blood T cell repertoires in COVID-19. Here immunoSEQ multiplex PCR was the method, and the copy in TCRdb shows in-frame clones only, minus some. The sample gives 350,000 to 450,000 clones, about 89% of which show up once; roughly 0.86% is in the top ten. The sample comprised PBMCs or T cells enriched from blood (not recorded which). The receptor set was obtained from a woman aged 40-49 years who had been exposed to COVID-19.

V gene TRBV5-6 combines with J gene TRBJ2-7, with D unresolved. Germline-derived CDR1 and CDR2 are SGHDT and YYEEEE. V gave up 0 bases and J gave up 0 bases, with 7 bases separating them. The CDR3 extends over 14 amino acids. CDR3 in DNA: TGTGCCAGCAGCTTGGGGCAGTTCTCCTACGAGCAGTACTTC. This translates into CASSLGQFSYEQYF.

In its sample, this clone was seen once. J is TRBJ2-5 and V is TRBV2; tentatively, D is TRBD2 (6 bases). The V end was cut by 3 bases, the J end by 5 bases, with 19 bases between. The CDR3 is 16 residues long. Germline V gene sequence: CDR1 SNHLY, CDR2 FYNNEI. The chain's CDR3 is CASSDSAGSLGETQYF. CDR3 DNA sequence: TGTGCCAGCAGTGACTCTGCCGGGAGCCTTGGGGAGACCCAGTACTTC. The variable domain in full, with the rest retrieved from reference TRBV2 and TRBJ2-5, is EPEVTQTPSHQVTQMGQEVILRCVPISNHLYFYWYRQILGQKVEFLVSFYNNEISEKSEIFDDQFSVERPDGSNFTLKIRSTKLEDSAMYFCASSDSAGSLGETQYFGPGTRLLVL.

This chain uses TRBV6-1 with TRBJ2-7, with D maybe TRBD1 (6 bases). From germline, CDR1 is MNHNS and CDR2 SASEGT. CDR3 length: 12 residues. The V end was cut by 3 bases, the J end by 6 bases, with 9 bases between. This CDR3 is CASSDDRREQYF. CDR3 bases: TGTGCCAGCAGTGACGACAGGCGCGAGCAGTACTTC.

This clone was picked up one time. This chain uses TRBV10-3 with TRBJ1-1, with 7 nucleotides matching TRBD1. CDR1 is ENHRY, CDR2 SYGVKD, per germline. V shed 6 bases, J shed 5 bases, and the junction held 6 bases outside the gene matches. The CDR3 is 13 amino acids. The DNA for the CDR3 is TGTGCCATCAGCCCGGGACAGAGGACTGAAGCTTTCTTT. The encoded protein is CAISPGQRTEAFF.

This clone was detected a few times. An end of the junction differs from the germline gene, which may be a read error. The V gene is TRBV7-3, the J gene TRBJ2-2; 7 bases are a match to TRBD1. Germline CDR1 is SGHTA and CDR2 is FQGTGA. This CDR3 contains 13 residues. CDR3 coding DNA: TGTGCCAGCAGATTAACAGGGGCCGGGGAGCTGTTTTTT. Translated: CASRLTGAGELFF.

This chain connects TRBV30 to TRBJ1-1, with D possibly TRBD1 on 5 matching bases. The CDR3 sequence is 14 residues long. Germline-derived CDR1 and CDR2 are GTSNPN and SVGIG (reference sequence). Trimming cost V 0 bases and J 4 bases, with 12 bases left between them. The CDR3 here is CAWSVLTGRTEAFF. The DNA of the CDR3 is TGTGCCTGGAGTGTTCTAACAGGTCGCACTGAAGCTTTCTTT.

This clone is a singleton in its sample. The chain combines TRBV3-1 (or the pseudogene TRBV3-2) with TRBJ2-5, with 8 bases fitting TRBD2. Germline-derived CDR1 and CDR2 are LGHDT and YNNKEL (reference sequence). The V segment lost 1 base and the J segment 5 bases; nucleotides outside the gene matches: 6. The CDR3 runs to 15 residues. CDR3 protein: CASSQARTSPETQYF. In DNA form, the CDR3 reads TGTGCCAGCAGCCAAGCCCGGACTAGCCCCGAGACCCAGTACTTC.

This clone came up once. The V gene is TRBV24-1, the J gene TRBJ2-2; 12 bases agree with TRBD2. The V and J ends lost 4 bases and 11 bases, in that order; junction bases with no gene match: 10. The length of the CDR3 is 16 residues. Germline CDR1 reads KGHDR; CDR2 reads SFDVKD. The CDR3 protein is CATSDAGLAGKSELFF. CDR3 nucleotides: TGTGCCACCAGTGACGCCGGACTAGCGGGAAAGAGTGAGCTGTTTTTT.

This clone was detected only a few times. The chain links TRBV7-9 to TRBJ1-1; no firm D call. CDR1 is SEHNR and CDR2 is FQNEAQ in the germline V gene (reference sequence). Trimming removed 5 bases from V and 4 bases from J, with 11 bases in between. The CDR3 totals 13 residues. CDR3: CASSVGGSTEAFF. The CDR3 nucleotides read TGTGCCAGCAGCGTCGGCGGGAGCACTGAAGCTTTCTTT.

CDR3 in amino acids: CASSVPDRDEQFF. CDR3 DNA: TGCGCCAGCAGCGTGCCGGACAGGGATGAGCAGTTCTTC. The V call is TRBV5-1, the J call TRBJ2-1; 8 nucleotides match TRBD1. Germline CDR1 SGHRS, CDR2 YFSETQ. V lost 4 bases and J lost 8; bases outside the gene matches: 5. This CDR3 is built from 13 residues.

This chain joins TRBV18 and TRBJ1-5; 7 bases are shared with TRBD1. CDR3 length: 13 residues. V dropped 2 bases and J dropped 5; count of bases not matched to a gene: 0. CDR1 is KGHSH and CDR2 is LQKENI in the germline V gene. The CDR3 nucleotides read TGTGCCAGCTCACCAGGGACAGATCAGCCCCAGCATTTT. Translated: CASSPGTDQPQHF.

The chain is built from TRBV3-1 (or the pseudogene TRBV3-2) and TRBJ2-5; no clear D gene. CDR1 LGHDT and CDR2 YNNKEL come from the germline V gene (reference sequence). V dropped 2 bases and J dropped 5 bases, with 27 bases sitting between them. The CDR3 loop spans 19 amino acids. CDR3 in amino acids: CASSQLLDQVVVANETQYF. For the CDR3, the DNA is TGTGCCAGCAGCCAACTCCTAGACCAAGTGGTCGTGGCCAATGAGACCCAGTACTTC.

The chain joins TRBV3-1 (or the pseudogene TRBV3-2) to TRBJ1-3, with D hard to call. V lost 4 bases and J 8 bases, leaving 9 bases between the germline ends. Per the germline V gene, CDR1 is LGHDT and CDR2 is YNNKEL (reference sequence). The CDR3 has 12 residues. The CDR3 region has the DNA TGTGCCAGCAGCCCGCGGGGTGACACCATATATTTT. It codes for CASSPRGDTIYF.

The V call is TRBV7-9, the J call TRBJ2-3; 7 nucleotides line up with TRBD2. The V gene end was trimmed by 8 bases and the J gene end by 4 bases; junction bases not matched to a gene: 9. The CDR3 loop spans 14 amino acids. The germline CDR1 and CDR2 sequences are SEHNR and FQNEAQ (reference sequence). The CDR3 sequence: CASQRDLPADTQYF. The DNA for the CDR3 is TGTGCCAGCCAGCGGGATTTACCGGCAGATACGCAGTATTTT.

This chain links TRBV18 with TRBJ1-2, with D uncertain. Trimming shortened V by 3 bases and J by 6 bases, and 11 bases separated the two germline ends. Germline assignment: CDR1 KGHSH and CDR2 LQKENI. The CDR3 runs to 13 residues. The DNA of the CDR3 is TGTGCCAGCTCACCGTCGGCAGAGGATGGCTACACCTTC. Translating it yields CASSPSAEDGYTF.

The rearrangement links TRBV5-6 to TRBJ1-4, with 7 bases lining up with TRBD1. This CDR3 region has 15 residues. V was pared by 5 bases and J by 5 bases, with 9 bases of the junction left unmatched. Germline V gene sequence: CDR1 SGHDT, CDR2 YYEEEE. CDR3 amino acids: CASRKGGEWNEKLFF. The DNA of the CDR3 is TGTGCCAGCAGAAAAGGGGGCGAATGGAATGAAAAACTGTTTTTT.

This chain uses TRBV14 with TRBJ2-1; possible D gene TRBD2, 6 bases. Germline assignment: CDR1 SGHDN and CDR2 FVKESK. The CDR3 has 16 amino acids. With 1 base removed from V and 5 bases from J, the gap between germline ends came to 15 bases. The CDR3 is CASSQGGQRVNNEQFF. The CDR3 bases are TGTGCCAGCAGCCAAGGGGGTCAGCGGGTGAACAATGAGCAGTTCTTC.

This chain links TRBV30 with TRBJ2-3, with TRBD2 matching 11 bases. V trimming: 2 bases; J trimming: 0 bases; junction bases outside the gene matches: 7. Per the germline V gene, CDR1 is GTSNPN and CDR2 is SVGIG (reference sequence). This CDR3 region has 17 residues. CDR3 loop: CAWSFPGLAASTDTQYF. Here the CDR3 DNA reads TGTGCCTGGAGTTTCCCGGGACTAGCGGCTAGCACAGATACGCAGTATTTT.

This chain joins TRBV9 and TRBJ2-5; 8 bases match TRBD2. Losses at the gene ends were 0 bases for V and 4 bases for J; bases not matched to a gene: 8. Germline V lookup: CDR1 SGDLS, CDR2 YYNGEE. This CDR3 has 16 amino acids. This chain's CDR3 is CASSVAAGGFGETQYF. In DNA form, the CDR3 reads TGTGCCAGCAGCGTAGCTGCGGGAGGATTTGGAGAGACCCAGTACTTC.

The chain joins TRBV3-1 (or the pseudogene TRBV3-2) to TRBJ2-4, with D uncertain. V was shortened by 1 base and J by 0 bases, with 10 bases between the two germline ends. The germline V gene encodes CDR1 LGHDT and CDR2 YNNKEL (reference sequence). CDR3 length: 16 residues. CDR3 sequence reads: CASSQGYRKAKNIQYF. The CDR3 DNA reads TGTGCCAGCAGCCAAGGTTACAGAAAAGCCAAAAACATTCAGTACTTC.

The chain couples TRBV24-1 to TRBJ1-1; TRBD1 might be the D (6 bases). Germline CDR1 and CDR2: KGHDR and SFDVKD. Trimming took off 7 bases at V and 1 base at J, with 12 bases between the two ends. The CDR3 extends over 14 amino acids. This CDR3 reads CATRRQGSNTEAFF. Here the CDR3 DNA reads TGTGCCACCAGGCGTCAGGGGTCGAACACTGAAGCTTTCTTT.

The V gene is TRBV5-1, the J gene TRBJ1-4; D possibly corresponds to TRBD1 (5 bases). Germline values: CDR1 SGHRS, CDR2 YFSETQ. This CDR3 has 15 amino acids. The ends were cut back, 4 bases at V and 5 bases at J, with 15 bases in the middle. CDR3 sequence reads: CASSPDSQLNEKLFF. The CDR3 DNA reads as TGCGCCAGCAGCCCAGACAGCCAATTAAATGAAAAACTGTTTTTT.

V is TRBV15 and J is TRBJ1-2; no clear D. V was clipped by 4 bases and J by 7 bases, with 10 bases between them. Germline V lookup: CDR1 LNHNV, CDR2 YYDKDF (reference sequence). CDR3 size: 12 residues. CDR3 sequence: CATSKGGPGYTF. The CDR3 nucleotides read TGTGCCACCAGCAAGGGAGGGCCTGGCTACACCTTC.

The V call is TRBV7-3, the J call TRBJ1-6, with TRBD1 identical over 7 bases. Germline-derived CDR1 and CDR2 are SGHTA and FQGTGA. The CDR3 length is 15 residues. V shed 2 bases, J shed 6 bases, and the junction held 4 bases outside the gene matches. The CDR3 DNA reads TGTGCCAGCAGCTTAGAGGGACAGCCTAATTCACCCCTCCACTTT. Its protein is CASSLEGQPNSPLHF.

The chain carries TRBV6-5 and TRBJ1-6, with D perhaps matching TRBD1 (6 bases). There are 14 residues in the CDR3. The V and J ends lost 7 bases and 6 bases respectively, with 13 bases between them. Germline V gives CDR1 MNHEY, CDR2 SVGAGI. CDR3 amino acids: CASIRDNPNSPLHF. CDR3 DNA sequence: TGTGCCAGCATCAGGGACAATCCTAATTCACCCCTCCACTTT.

The rearrangement links TRBV6-5 to TRBJ2-1; D is perhaps TRBD1 (6 bases). V gave up 6 bases and J gave up 2 bases, with 14 bases separating them. The V gene's germline CDR1 is MNHEY and CDR2 SVGAGI. CDR3 length equals 15 residues. CDR3 sequence: CASSQGQGTYNEQFF. The CDR3 DNA follows: TGTGCCAGCAGCCAGGGGCAGGGAACCTACAATGAGCAGTTCTTC.

The gene calls are TRBV10-2 and TRBJ1-6; TRBD1 is a possible D gene (6 bases). The germline CDR1 and CDR2 sequences are WSHSY and SAAADI. With 2 bases removed from V and 10 bases from J, the gap between germline ends came to 21 bases. The CDR3 is made up of 17 amino acids. CDR3 in amino acids: CASSEPFVGGRESPLHF. CDR3 bases: TGCGCCAGCAGTGAGCCCTTTGTGGGGGGGCGGGAATCACCCCTCCACTTT.

This clone has just one count. V usage is TRBV24-1 and J usage is TRBJ2-5; tentatively, D is TRBD1 (5 bases). The length of the CDR3 is 16 residues. Germline V gene sequence: CDR1 KGHDR, CDR2 SFDVKD. Trimming left V 0 bases short and J 5 bases short, with 15 bases between. CDR3 residues: CATSDLGRDSLETQYF. DNA for the CDR3: TGTGCCACCAGTGATTTGGGCAGGGATAGTTTGGAGACCCAGTACTTC.

V is TRBV11-3 and J is TRBJ2-7, with D possibly matching TRBD2 (6 bases). The CDR3 extends over 16 amino acids. V lost 6 bases, J lost 6 bases, and 24 bases lay in between. Looked up from germline, CDR1 is SGHNT and CDR2 is YENEEA. CDR3 DNA sequence: TGTGCCAGCAGTCCCGGGACTTTCATAGTGATTCGCGAGCAGTACTTC. It translates to CASSPGTFIVIREQYF.